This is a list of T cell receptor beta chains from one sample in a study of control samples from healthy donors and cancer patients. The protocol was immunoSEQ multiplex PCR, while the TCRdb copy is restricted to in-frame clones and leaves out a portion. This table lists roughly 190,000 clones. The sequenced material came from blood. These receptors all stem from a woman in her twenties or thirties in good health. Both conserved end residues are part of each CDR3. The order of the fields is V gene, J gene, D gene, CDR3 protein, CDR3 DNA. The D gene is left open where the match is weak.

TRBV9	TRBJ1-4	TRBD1	CASSSAGGPNEKLFF	TGTGCCAGCAGCTCCGCAGGGGGCCCCAATGAAAAACTGTTTTTT
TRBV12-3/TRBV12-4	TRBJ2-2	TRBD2	CASGLAVAGELFF	TGTGCCAGCGGCCTAGCGGTTGCCGGGGAGCTGTTTTTT
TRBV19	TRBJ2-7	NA	CASSILGAYEQYF	TGTGCCAGTAGTATATTGGGGGCCTACGAGCAGTACTTC
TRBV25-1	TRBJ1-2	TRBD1	CASRGTGADYGYTF	TGTGCCAGCAGGGGGACAGGGGCGGACTATGGCTACACCTTC
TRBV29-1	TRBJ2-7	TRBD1	CSVSTGGSYEQYF	TGCAGCGTTTCGACAGGGGGAAGCTACGAGCAGTACTTC
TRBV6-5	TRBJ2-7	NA	CASSYSGGEQYF	TGTGCCAGCAGTTACTCGGGTGGCGAGCAGTACTTC
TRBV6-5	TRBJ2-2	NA	CASRGLGGYTGELFF	TGTGCCAGCAGGGGTCTGGGGGGCTACACCGGGGAGCTGTTTTTT
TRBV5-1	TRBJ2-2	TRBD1	CASSLEGQTSDLTLNTGELFF	TGCGCCAGCAGCTTGGAGGGACAGACATCCGACTTAACATTAAACACCGGGGAGCTGTTTTTT
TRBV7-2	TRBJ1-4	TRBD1	CASSPGQGRGEKLFF	TGTGCCAGCAGCCCGGGACAGGGCCGGGGGGAAAAACTGTTTTTT
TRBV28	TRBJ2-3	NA	CASSLAGGTDTQYF	TGTGCCAGCAGTTTAGCAGGGGGCACAGATACGCAGTATTTT
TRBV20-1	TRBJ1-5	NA	CSASGNQPQHF	TGCAGTGCTAGCGGGAATCAGCCCCAGCATTTT
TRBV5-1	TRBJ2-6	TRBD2	CARSRGGGPLGPAGANVLTF	TGCGCCCGCAGCCGCGGGGGGGGCCCCTTGGGTCCTGCTGGGGCCAACGTCCTGACTTTC
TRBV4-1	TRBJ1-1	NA	CASSHVGRGTEAFF	TGCGCCAGCAGCCACGTTGGCAGGGGCACTGAAGCTTTCTTT
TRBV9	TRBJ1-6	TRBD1	CASSVEGARNSPLHF	TGTGCCAGCAGCGTAGAGGGGGCGAGGAATTCACCCCTCCACTTT
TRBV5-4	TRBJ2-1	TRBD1	CASSPSVIGGPYNEQFF	TGTGCCAGCAGCCCGTCTGTGATAGGGGGCCCTTACAATGAGCAGTTCTTC
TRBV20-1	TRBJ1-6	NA	CSASGWQGSKADNSPLHF	TGCAGTGCTAGTGGATGGCAGGGATCCAAGGCGGATAATTCACCCCTCCACTTT
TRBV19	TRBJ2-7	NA	CASSKSPGARSEQYF	TGTGCCAGTAGCAAAAGCCCGGGGGCCAGGAGCGAGCAGTACTTC
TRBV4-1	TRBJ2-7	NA	CASSQFGPGGYEQYF	TGCGCCAGCAGCCAGTTCGGACCAGGAGGCTACGAGCAGTACTTC
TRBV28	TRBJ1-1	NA	CASSLRVRGTEAFF	TGTGCCAGCAGTTTAAGGGTACGGGGCACTGAAGCTTTCTTT
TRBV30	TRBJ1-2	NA	CAWSSGFYGYTF	TGTGCCTGGAGCTCAGGGTTCTATGGCTACACCTTC
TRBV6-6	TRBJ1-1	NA	CASRSGTASMNTEAFF	TGTGCCAGCAGGTCAGGTACCGCCTCTATGAACACTGAAGCTTTCTTT
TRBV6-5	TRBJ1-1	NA	CASSYSAVETEAFF	TGTGCCAGCAGTTACTCGGCAGTAGAAACTGAAGCTTTCTTT
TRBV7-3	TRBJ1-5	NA	CASSEQGSNQPQHF	TGTGCCAGCAGTGAACAGGGAAGCAATCAGCCCCAGCATTTT
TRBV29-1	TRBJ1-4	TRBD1	CSVEEGTGSSEKLFF	TGCAGCGTTGAAGAGGGGACAGGGTCAAGTGAAAAACTGTTTTTT
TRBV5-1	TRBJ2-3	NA	CASSVGEGTDTQYF	TGCGCCAGCAGTGTAGGGGAAGGAACGGATACGCAGTATTTT
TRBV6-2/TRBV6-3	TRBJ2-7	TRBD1	CASSYSDWTGTYEQYF	TGTGCCAGCAGTTACTCGGACTGGACAGGGACCTACGAGCAGTACTTC
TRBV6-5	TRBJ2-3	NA	CASSYSGLHTDTQYF	TGTGCCAGCAGTTACTCAGGACTACACACAGATACGCAGTATTTT
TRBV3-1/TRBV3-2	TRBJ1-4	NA	CASSHPPTGTNEKLFF	TGTGCCAGCAGCCACCCGCCGACCGGGACTAATGAAAAACTGTTTTTT
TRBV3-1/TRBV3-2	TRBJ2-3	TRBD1	CASSLRTGNRDTQYF	TGTGCCAGCAGCCTCAGGACAGGGAACAGAGATACGCAGTATTTT
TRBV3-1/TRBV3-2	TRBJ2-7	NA	CASSRSEIKAEQYF	TGTGCCAGCAGCCGAAGTGAGATCAAGGCCGAGCAGTACTTC
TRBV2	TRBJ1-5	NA	CASSEWFEGQPQHF	TGTGCCAGCAGTGAATGGTTTGAGGGTCAGCCCCAGCATTTT
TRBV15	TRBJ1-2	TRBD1	CATSRGQVPAGYTF	TGTGCCACCAGCAGGGGACAGGTGCCGGCGGGCTACACCTTC
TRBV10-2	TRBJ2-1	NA	CASSVNGANNYNEQFF	TGCGCCAGCAGTGTAAACGGCGCAAATAACTACAATGAGCAGTTCTTC
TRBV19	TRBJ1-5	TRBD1	CASSIPWTGGKDQPQHF	TGTGCCAGTAGTATTCCCTGGACAGGGGGCAAGGATCAGCCCCAGCATTTT
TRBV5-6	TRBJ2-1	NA	CASAGFQIRSYNEQFF	TGTGCCAGCGCTGGGTTCCAAATCCGCTCCTACAATGAGCAGTTCTTC
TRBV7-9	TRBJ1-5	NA	CASSPTRDQPQHF	TGTGCCAGCAGCCCTACACGGGATCAGCCCCAGCATTTT
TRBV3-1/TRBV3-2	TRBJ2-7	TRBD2	CASSGGDYPYEQYF	TGTGCCAGCAGCGGCGGGGACTACCCTTACGAGCAGTACTTC
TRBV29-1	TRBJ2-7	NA	CSVETRSSYEQYF	TGCAGCGTCGAAACCAGGAGCTCCTACGAGCAGTACTTC
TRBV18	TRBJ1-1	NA	CASSQSGGAEAFF	TGTGCCAGCTCACAATCGGGTGGGGCGGAAGCTTTCTTT
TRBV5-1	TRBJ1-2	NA	CASSSTGFGSWGYTF	TGCGCCAGCAGCTCGACAGGTTTCGGTTCATGGGGCTACACCTTC
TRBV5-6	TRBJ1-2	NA	CASSFKGPNYGYTF	TGTGCCAGCAGCTTTAAGGGCCCGAACTATGGCTACACCTTC
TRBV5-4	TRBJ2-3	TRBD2	CASSLDLAGWGDTQYF	TGTGCCAGCAGCTTGGACTTAGCGGGGTGGGGGGATACGCAGTATTTT
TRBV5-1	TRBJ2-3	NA	CASSFGRTDRADTQYF	TGCGCCAGCAGCTTCGGCAGGACGGATCGCGCAGATACGCAGTATTTT
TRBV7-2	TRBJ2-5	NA	CASSPGGGGETQYF	TGTGCCAGCAGCCCCGGCGGAGGGGGGGAGACCCAGTACTTC
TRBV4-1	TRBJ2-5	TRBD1	CASSQAAGGLGETQYF	TGCGCCAGCAGCCAAGCAGCAGGGGGATTAGGAGAGACCCAGTACTTC
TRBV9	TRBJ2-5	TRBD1	CASSVRPGTGETQYF	TGTGCCAGCAGCGTGCGCCCCGGGACAGGAGAGACCCAGTACTTC
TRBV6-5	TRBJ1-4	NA	CGVQTANNEKLFF	TGTGGAGTGCAGACGGCTAATAATGAAAAACTGTTTTTT
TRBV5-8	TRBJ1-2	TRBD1	CASSQTGGNGYTF	TGTGCCAGCAGCCAGACAGGGGGCAATGGCTACACCTTC
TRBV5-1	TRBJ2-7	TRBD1	CASSLDRGPYEQYF	TGCGCCAGCAGCTTGGACAGGGGGCCCTACGAGCAGTACTTC
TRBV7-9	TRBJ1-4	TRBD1	CASRGTGGDEKLFF	TGTGCCAGCAGAGGGACAGGGGGTGATGAAAAACTGTTTTTT
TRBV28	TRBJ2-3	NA	CASSLRTDTQYF	TGTGCCAGCAGCCTACGCACAGATACGCAGTATTTT
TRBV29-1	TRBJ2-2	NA	CSVLGPNTGELFF	TGCAGCGTTTTGGGGCCCAACACCGGGGAGCTGTTTTTT
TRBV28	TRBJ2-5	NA	CASSQGGDRRKETQYF	TGTGCCAGCAGTCAGGGGGGAGACAGAAGGAAAGAGACCCAGTACTTC
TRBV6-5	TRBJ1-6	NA	CASSYSKNQGGSPLHF	TGTGCCAGCAGTTACTCGAAGAACCAGGGTGGTTCACCCCTCCACTTT
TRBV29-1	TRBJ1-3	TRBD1	CSVGTGGGNTIYF	TGCAGCGTTGGTACAGGGGGTGGAAACACCATATATTTT
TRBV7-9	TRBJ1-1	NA	CASSFGGNTEAFF	TGTGCCAGCAGCTTCGGAGGGAACACTGAAGCTTTCTTT
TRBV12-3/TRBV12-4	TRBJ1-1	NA	CASTNDREAFF	TGTGCCAGCACCAACGACAGAGAAGCTTTCTTT
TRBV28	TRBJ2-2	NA	CASSLPGTGTGELFF	TGTGCCAGCAGTCTTCCCGGGACGGGGACCGGGGAGCTGTTTTTT